This TCR beta chain is drawn from a study of radiotherapy plus CTLA-4 blockade in lung cancer. CDR1 is SQVTM, CDR2 ANQGSEA, per germline. The CDR3 is 15 residues long. V gave up 3 bases and J gave up 0 bases, with 14 bases separating them. The data were produced by immunoSEQ multiplex PCR, yet TCRdb's version contains in-frame clones alone and is incomplete. This sample has about 77,000 clones; 74% occur once, and the top ten carry approximately 9.9%. The specimen was peripheral blood, collected from a patient treated with radiotherapy plus ipilimumab. The sequence derives from a human donor with non-small cell lung cancer whose response to radiotherapy plus ipilimumab could not be evaluated. V gene TRBV29-1 combines with J gene TRBJ1-2, with D possibly TRBD1 on 6 matching bases. The CDR3 sequence is CSVDGGGGANYGYTF. CDR3 coding DNA: TGCAGCGTTGACGGAGGGGGGGGAGCTAACTATGGCTACACCTTC.